A single sample gave rise to the 13 T cell receptor beta chains below, sequenced in a study of response to subunit inactivated influenza vaccine. TCRdb re-called the RT-PCR reads through MiXCR, storing one row per CDR3 protein. The sample has about 190,000 distinct CDR3 sequences; around 15% are singletons. This specimen consisted of CD8+ T cells sorted from PBMCs, obtained roughly 5 days after vaccination. All receptors derive from a man aged 50-59 years who received an inactivated influenza vaccine.

This chain links TRBV6-5 with TRBJ2-7, with D maybe TRBD2 (7 bases). Germline V CDR1 and CDR2: MNHEY, SVGAGI. CDR3 length: 16 residues. V dropped 6 bases and J dropped 3 bases, with 21 bases sitting between them. CDR3 DNA: TGTGCCAGCAGACTCGGGGGAGGGGGGGCAGACTACGAGCAGTACTTC. Protein: CASRLGGGGADYEQYF.

This clonotype was found a few times. V usage is TRBV5-1 and J usage is TRBJ2-1; a possible D gene is TRBD1 (5 bases). The V end lost 0 bases, the J end lost 4 bases, and 11 bases lay between the germline ends. CDR3 length equals 15 residues. Germline V gene lookup returns CDR1 SGHRS and CDR2 YFSETQ. CDR3 nucleotide sequence: TGCGCCAGCAGCTTGGGCAGGGAAGCATACAATGAGCAGTTCTTC. Its translation is CASSLGREAYNEQFF.

The table lists this clonotype with a few counts. V and J are TRBV12-3 or TRBV12-4 and TRBJ2-7; TRBD1 aligns across 9 bases. V dropped 2 bases and J dropped 5; count of bases not matched to a gene: 4. CDR3 length equals 14 residues. CDR3 protein: CASSLRQGVHEQYF. CDR3 DNA sequence: TGTGCCAGCAGTTTAAGACAGGGGGTCCACGAGCAGTACTTC.

The rearrangement links TRBV7-2 to TRBJ2-3; 8 bases align to TRBD2. V was clipped by 3 bases and J by 2 bases; unmatched bases: 4. CDR3 length equals 15 residues. Per the germline V gene, CDR1 is SGHTA and CDR2 is FQGNSA. The CDR3 loop is CASSLVAGFTDTQYF. CDR3 nucleotide sequence: TGTGCCAGCAGCTTGGTAGCGGGATTCACAGATACGCAGTATTTT. Complete variable domain (other parts from reference TRBV7-2 and TRBJ2-3): GAGVSQSPSNKVTEKGKDVELRCDPISGHTALYWYRQSLGQGLEFLIYFQGNSAPDKSGLPSDRFSAERTGGSVSTLTIQRTQQEDSAVYLCASSLVAGFTDTQYFGPGTRLTVL.

This CDR3 is CASSEGWGGADTQYF. The DNA of the CDR3 is TGTGCCAGCAGTGAGGGGTGGGGTGGCGCAGATACGCAGTATTTT. J is TRBJ2-3 and V is TRBV25-1; D remains unclear. Germline loops: CDR1 MGHDK, CDR2 SYGVNS. V lost 3 bases and J lost 4, with 14 bases in between. CDR3 size: 15 residues.

This clonotype was observed a handful of times. The chain is built from TRBV10-2 and TRBJ2-7; tentatively, D is TRBD1 (6 bases). The CDR3 has 14 amino acids. Germline loops: CDR1 WSHSY, CDR2 SAAADI. V shed 3 bases and J shed 1 base, with 10 bases lying between them. CDR3 sequence: CASSEGGQSYEQYF. The CDR3 region has the DNA TGCGCCAGCAGTGAAGGAGGACAGTCCTACGAGCAGTACTTC.

This clonotype was found a few times. The chain combines TRBV6-1 with TRBJ2-3; tentative D call: TRBD2 (6 bases). The CDR3 is 20 residues long. Trimming left V 1 base short and J 4 bases short, with 27 bases between. Germline V gene data show CDR1 as MNHNS and CDR2 as SASEGT. This chain's CDR3 is CASSEGFPRVAERSPDTQYF. The CDR3 nucleotides are TGTGCCAGCAGTGAAGGTTTCCCTAGGGTAGCGGAAAGATCCCCAGATACGCAGTATTTT.

In this sample, this clonotype turned up a few times. V usage is TRBV20-1 and J usage is TRBJ2-7; no clear D gene. Looked up from germline, CDR1 is DFQATT and CDR2 is SNEGSKA (reference sequence). The CDR3 has 11 residues. The chain's CDR3 is CSLYSSYEQYF. The DNA of the CDR3 is TGCAGCCTATACAGCTCCTACGAGCAGTACTTC.

This sequence joins TRBV13 and TRBJ2-5; D gene unclear. Per the germline V gene, CDR1 is PRHDT and CDR2 is FYEKMQ (reference sequence). Between the trimmed V and J ends, which lost 0 bases and 3 bases, there was a span of 8 bases. The CDR3 contains 14 residues. CDR3 nucleotide sequence: TGTGCCAGCAGCTTAGGGGGAATGGAAGAGACCCAGTACTTC. Translation gives CASSLGGMEETQYF.

This rearrangement joins TRBV13 to TRBJ2-1; maybe TRBD2 (6 bases). This CDR3 has 14 residues. Germline CDR1 PRHDT, CDR2 FYEKMQ (reference sequence). V shed 2 bases and J shed 7 bases, with 12 bases lying between them. Here the CDR3 reads CASSLYAGRNEQFF. The CDR3 nucleotides read TGTGCCAGCAGCTTATATGCGGGGAGGAATGAGCAGTTCTTC.

The V and J genes are TRBV6-5 and TRBJ1-1, with D uncertain. Germline V gene data show CDR1 as MNHEY and CDR2 as SVGAGI. Trimming took off 2 bases at V and 5 bases at J, with 15 bases between the two ends. The CDR3 totals 15 residues. CDR3: CASSYQGLGWTEAFF. The CDR3 DNA sequence: TGTGCCAGCAGTTACCAAGGTCTGGGTTGGACTGAAGCTTTCTTT.

The chain joins TRBV12-3 or TRBV12-4 to TRBJ2-1; TRBD1 matches 7 bases. J gave up 1 base and V 5 bases, and 8 bases lay outside the gene matches. The CDR3 consists of 16 residues. The chain's CDR3 is CASSGDSQESYNEQFF. The CDR3 coding sequence is TGTGCCAGCAGTGGGGACAGCCAGGAATCCTACAATGAGCAGTTCTTC.

There are a few counts of this clonotype. The chain links TRBV12-3 or TRBV12-4 to TRBJ2-7; TRBD1 is a possible D gene (5 bases). V was trimmed by 6 bases and J by 3 bases, leaving 18 bases between them. The CDR3 runs to 15 residues. CDR3 sequence reads: CASSLGPSNIYEQYF. CDR3 nucleotide sequence: TGTGCCAGCAGCCTGGGGCCAAGCAATATCTACGAGCAGTACTTC.